The 23 T cell receptor beta chains given below trace back to one sample, sequenced in a study of beta chain features in type 1 diabetes. The sequenced template was cDNA made from the entire isolated RNA. Produced via immunoSEQ multiplex PCR; TCRdb's table is partial and in-frame only. The data contain 150,000 to 200,000 clones, roughly 9% of them seen just once; the ten biggest clones take up approximately 2.3%. Sequencing was performed on central memory CD4+ T cells from blood. These TCRs come from a young woman in good health.

V usage is TRBV27 and J usage is TRBJ2-7, with TRBD2 as a possible D gene (5 bases). Germline-derived CDR1 and CDR2 are MNHEY and SMNVEV (reference sequence). V dropped 2 bases and J dropped 3 bases, with 8 bases sitting between them. This CDR3 region has 13 residues. The CDR3 spells CASSLEGSYEQYF. For the CDR3, the DNA is TGTGCCAGCAGTTTAGAGGGTAGCTACGAGCAGTACTTC.

This clone has just a few counts. The chain employs TRBV11-2 and TRBJ2-3; D call uncertain. This CDR3 region has 15 residues. Between the trimmed V and J ends, which lost 4 bases and 6 bases, there was a span of 17 bases. Germline CDR1 is SGHAT and CDR2 is FQNNGV. The chain's CDR3 is CASSSSSLLLDTQYF. CDR3 nucleotides: TGTGCCAGCAGCTCCTCAAGCCTCCTGTTGGATACGCAGTATTTT. The variable domain in full, with the rest retrieved from reference TRBV11-2 and TRBJ2-3, is EAGVAQSPRYKIIEKRQSVAFWCNPISGHATLYWYQQILGQGPKLLIQFQNNGVVDDSQLPKDRFSAERLKGVDSTLKIQPAKLEDSAVYLCASSSSSLLLDTQYFGPGTRLTVL.

This clone showed up just a few times. This sequence joins TRBV25-1 and TRBJ2-5; 8 positions agree with TRBD2. There are 14 residues in the CDR3. With 4 bases clipped from V and 5 bases from J, the junction kept 6 bases outside the gene matches. The germline CDR1 and CDR2 sequences are MGHDK and SYGVNS. CDR3 coding DNA: TGTGCCAGCAGTGGCGGGAGGATCTGGGAGACCCAGTACTTC. Translation: CASSGGRIWETQYF.

This clone was found a few times. V and J are TRBV5-1 and TRBJ2-5; possibly TRBD1 for D (5 bases). The CDR3 length is 15 residues. Trimming stripped 0 bases from V and 1 base from J, with 10 bases between. Germline V gives CDR1 SGHRS, CDR2 YFSETQ. This CDR3 is CASSLAAGPQETQYF. In nucleotides, the CDR3 is TGCGCCAGCAGCTTGGCCGCAGGGCCCCAAGAGACCCAGTACTTC.

The chain employs TRBV7-2 and TRBJ1-1, with 8 nucleotides matching TRBD1. The CDR3 covers 15 residues. The V gene's germline CDR1 is SGHTA and CDR2 FQGNSA. Trimming took 4 bases from V and 5 from J; bases not matched to a gene: 9. DNA of the CDR3: TGTGCCAGCAGCTCGACTCGACAGGGGATGACTGAAGCTTTCTTT. This translates into CASSSTRQGMTEAFF.

The J gene is TRBJ2-1, the V gene TRBV9; 9 bases fit TRBD2. The germline V gene encodes CDR1 SGDLS and CDR2 YYNGEE. The CDR3 spans 16 residues. V lost 3 bases and J lost 0; bases outside the gene matches: 4. The CDR3 nucleotides are TGTGCCAGCAGCGAGAGCGGGGGGAGCTCCTACAATGAGCAGTTCTTC. Amino acids: CASSESGGSSYNEQFF.

This clone was seen more than once but under ten times. The rearrangement joins TRBV6-5 to TRBJ2-3, with D tentatively TRBD2 (7 bases). This CDR3 region has 12 residues. Germline V lookup: CDR1 MNHEY, CDR2 SVGAGI. V was cut by 10 bases and J by 9 bases, with 17 bases left in between. The CDR3 is CATRGLGGTQYF. In nucleotides, the CDR3 is TGTGCCACCAGGGGTCTGGGGGGGACGCAGTATTTT.

This clone was seen more than once but under ten times. The chain recombines TRBV7-2 with TRBJ2-1, with a weak D call TRBD2 (6 bases). This CDR3 is built from 16 residues. V was cut by 5 bases and J by 4 bases, with 18 bases left in between. CDR1 and CDR2 (germline): SGHTA, FQGNSA. The CDR3 DNA follows: TGTGCCAGCAGCCCCCGGGTGGGGACTGCTTACAATGAGCAGTTCTTC. This sequence encodes CASSPRVGTAYNEQFF.

V and J are TRBV5-1 and TRBJ2-2; D is uncertain. V dropped 5 bases and J dropped 5 bases, with 4 bases sitting between them. CDR1 and CDR2 from the germline V gene are SGHRS and YFSETQ. The CDR3 has 11 amino acids. The CDR3 loop is CASRLTGELFF. The CDR3 DNA reads TGCGCCAGCAGACTAACCGGGGAGCTGTTTTTT.

A few counts support this clone. The genes are TRBV5-1 and TRBJ2-2, with D tentatively TRBD1 (6 bases). V lost 2 bases and J 6 bases, leaving 14 bases between the germline ends. Germline CDR1 SGHRS, CDR2 YFSETQ. The CDR3 extends over 15 amino acids. CDR3 in DNA: TGCGCCAGCAGCTTCTCTCGACAGGTAGCCGGGGAGCTGTTTTTT. This gives the protein CASSFSRQVAGELFF.

Comments on this clone: Other DNA sequences in this sample translate to the same CDR3. V usage is TRBV5-1 and J usage is TRBJ2-7, with 11 bases identical to TRBD1. CDR3 length: 14 residues. V gave up 4 bases and J gave up 3 bases; unmatched junction bases: 3. Germline V gene lookup returns CDR1 SGHRS and CDR2 YFSETQ. CDR3 sequence (DNA): TGCGCCAGCAGCCCGGGACAGGGGGGCTACGAGCAGTACTTC. Its translation: CASSPGQGGYEQYF.

This chain joins TRBV18 and TRBJ1-1; a possible D gene is TRBD1 (6 bases). Trimming pared 6 bases from V and 4 bases from J, leaving 12 bases between. CDR3 length: 13 residues. CDR1 and CDR2 from the germline V gene are KGHSH and LQKENI. This chain's CDR3 is CASSRTESTEAFF. The CDR3 DNA is TGTGCCAGCTCGCGGACAGAGTCCACTGAAGCTTTCTTT.

Remarks on this clone: The sample holds other DNA sequences that translate to the same CDR3. This chain links TRBV30 with TRBJ1-1; TRBD1 aligns across 8 bases. J was trimmed by 1 base and V by 5 bases; bases with no gene match: 0. This CDR3 comprises 12 residues. The V gene's germline CDR1 is GTSNPN and CDR2 SVGIG (reference sequence). The CDR3 DNA sequence: TGTGCCTGGGGACAGGGGAACACTGAAGCTTTCTTT. Encoded protein: CAWGQGNTEAFF.

This clone showed up just a few times. V is TRBV6-1 and J is TRBJ2-3, with D possibly being TRBD2 (5 bases). CDR1 is MNHNS and CDR2 is SASEGT in the germline V gene. V lost 1 base and J 2 bases, leaving 16 bases between the germline ends. CDR3 length: 17 amino acids. Written as DNA, the CDR3 is TGTGCCAGCAGTGAAGGGTCCAGCGGAGCCCCCACAGATACGCAGTATTTT. Its translation: CASSEGSSGAPTDTQYF.

The V and J genes are TRBV18 and TRBJ2-5, with 9 bases matching TRBD2. Germline V gives CDR1 KGHSH, CDR2 LQKENI. Trimming removed 4 bases from V and 2 bases from J; junction bases left unmatched: 5. This CDR3 has 15 residues. CDR3 amino acids: CASSRSSGVQETQYF. Here the CDR3 DNA reads TGTGCCAGCTCACGGTCTAGCGGGGTGCAAGAGACCCAGTACTTC.

This clone was counted between two and nine times. The rearrangement links TRBV19 to TRBJ2-7, with D uncertain. V was cut by 7 bases and J by 0 bases, with 13 bases left in between. Looked up from germline, CDR1 is LNHDA and CDR2 is SQIVND (reference sequence). This CDR3 is 14 amino acids long. CDR3 sequence reads: CASIRSESSYEQYF. The CDR3 DNA sequence: TGTGCCAGTATTAGGAGCGAGAGCTCCTACGAGCAGTACTTC.

This chain links TRBV7-2 with TRBJ2-3; TRBD2 aligns across 7 bases. V shed 7 bases and J 4 bases; nucleotides not matched to a gene: 5. The CDR3 runs to 13 residues. In germline, CDR1 is SGHTA, CDR2 FQGNSA. The CDR3 bases are TGTGCCAGCACGCGGGAGAACGCAGATACGCAGTATTTT. Translated: CASTRENADTQYF.

Only a few counts were recorded for this clone. This rearrangement joins TRBV7-2 to TRBJ2-7; D perhaps matches TRBD2 (7 bases). The CDR3 consists of 15 residues. Looked up from germline, CDR1 is SGHTA and CDR2 is FQGNSA. V lost 1 base and J 5 bases, leaving 15 bases between the germline ends. The CDR3 protein is CASSLEGGKYNEQYF. The CDR3 region has the DNA TGTGCCAGCAGCTTAGAGGGGGGGAAATACAACGAGCAGTACTTC.

The CDR3 region is CASSSSYRGDYGYTF. Here the CDR3 DNA reads TGTGCCAGCAGCTCATCCTACAGGGGTGACTATGGCTACACCTTC. The chain combines TRBV4-2 with TRBJ1-2, with 7 bases identical to TRBD1. J lost 3 bases, V lost 5 bases, and 9 bases had no gene match. The CDR3 extends over 15 amino acids. The V gene's germline CDR1 is LGHNA and CDR2 YNFKEQ.

The J gene is TRBJ2-5, the V gene TRBV6-1, with 7 bases lining up with TRBD2. Per germline, CDR1 MNHNS and CDR2 SASEGT. The CDR3 loop spans 14 amino acids. Trimming at V came to 6 bases and at J to 2 bases, leaving 6 bases not matched to a gene. CDR3 in amino acids: CASRTGTIQETQYF. CDR3 in DNA: TGTGCCAGCAGAACGGGGACTATACAAGAGACCCAGTACTTC.

The chain uses TRBV7-9 and TRBJ1-2; 7 bases are shared with TRBD1. Looked up from germline, CDR1 is SEHNR and CDR2 is FQNEAQ (reference sequence). The CDR3 is made up of 16 amino acids. The ends lost 5 bases at V and 4 bases at J; junction bases unmatched: 13. CDR3 DNA: TGTGCCAGCAGCCCCGGGGGCGGACAGGACGCCTATGGCTACACCTTC. Translated: CASSPGGGQDAYGYTF.

This chain links TRBV5-1 with TRBJ2-2; D might be TRBD2 (7 bases). Per the germline V gene, CDR1 is SGHRS and CDR2 is YFSETQ. V lost 3 bases and J lost 2, with 14 bases in between. The CDR3 extends over 16 amino acids. The CDR3 DNA reads TGCGCCAGCAGCTCCGGGGGGCCCGGAAACACCGGGGAGCTGTTTTTT. Protein: CASSSGGPGNTGELFF.

This clone was seen more than once but under ten times. V is TRBV15 and J is TRBJ2-7; D remains ambiguous. The CDR3 runs to 13 residues. Trimming took 1 base from V and 2 from J, leaving 6 bases between them. Germline CDR1 and CDR2: LNHNV and YYDKDF (reference sequence). CDR3 in DNA: TGTGCCACCAGCAGAGTGGGCCCCTACGAGCAGTACTTC. Translation: CATSRVGPYEQYF.